This is a list of T cell receptor beta chains from one sample in a study of blood T cell repertoires in COVID-19. Generated by immunoSEQ multiplex PCR, the TCRdb table keeps only in-frame clones and is missing some. The sample contains roughly 230,000 clones, about 88% of which appear only once. The specimen sequenced was peripheral blood. These receptors were taken from a man in his forties with acute or convalescent COVID-19. The CDR3 runs from the conserved cysteine through the conserved F or W. The D gene is left open where the match is weak. Clone size appears in some rows only: once, few, many, or a class for an expanded clone.

j_call | clone_size | v_call | d_call | cdr3_aa | cdr3_nt
TRBJ2-2 | - | TRBV5-1 | - | CASTFGNSFTGELFF | TGCGCCAGCACCTTCGGGAACAGCTTCACCGGGGAGCTGTTTTTT
TRBJ1-1 | - | TRBV7-3 | - | CASSLGPATGEAFF | TGTGCCAGCAGCTTAGGCCCGGCTACAGGGGAAGCTTTCTTT
TRBJ1-6 | - | TRBV5-6 | TRBD1 | CASSYRDSNSPLHF | TGTGCCAGCAGTTACCGGGACAGTAATTCACCCCTCCACTTT
TRBJ1-1 | - | TRBV29-1 | - | CSVDVDSKNTEAFF | TGCAGCGTTGATGTTGACAGCAAGAACACTGAAGCTTTCTTT
TRBJ1-2 | - | TRBV18 | TRBD1 | CASSLRQGSDYGYTF | TGTGCCAGCTCACTCCGACAGGGTTCGGACTATGGCTACACCTTC
TRBJ2-7 | few | TRBV2 | - | CASSVGRSYEQYF | TGTGCCAGCAGTGTTGGTAGATCCTACGAGCAGTACTTC
TRBJ2-5 | - | TRBV28 | - | CASRDGGAGTQYF | TGTGCCAGCAGGGATGGCGGGGCCGGGACCCAGTACTTC
TRBJ1-2 | - | TRBV11-2 | - | CASSLGILGGYTF | TGTGCCAGCAGCTTGGGTATACTAGGAGGCTACACCTTC
TRBJ1-1 | - | TRBV3-1/TRBV3-2 | TRBD1 | CASRPRTGDDDTEAFF | TGTGCCAGCAGACCTAGGACAGGGGACGACGACACTGAAGCTTTCTTT
TRBJ1-1 | - | TRBV7-9 | TRBD1 | CASRPKQGSTEAFF | TGTGCCAGCAGGCCTAAACAGGGGAGCACTGAAGCTTTCTTT
TRBJ2-7 | many | TRBV7-2 | - | CASSSLYEQYF | TGTGCCAGCAGCTCACTCTACGAGCAGTACTTC
TRBJ1-1 | - | TRBV5-1 | - | CASSASGNTEAFF | TGCGCCAGCAGCGCCTCCGGGAACACTGAAGCTTTCTTT
TRBJ1-5 | - | TRBV3-1/TRBV3-2 | TRBD1 | CASSQEAGQAIQPQHF | TGTGCCAGCAGCCAAGAGGCCGGACAGGCGATTCAGCCCCAGCATTTT
TRBJ2-2 | - | TRBV6-5 | TRBD1 | CASGRDRNTGELFF | TGTGCCAGCGGCCGGGACAGGAACACCGGGGAGCTGTTTTTT
TRBJ1-2 | - | TRBV18 | - | CASSPTGIKYGYTF | TGTGCCAGCTCACCAACAGGGATTAAGTATGGCTACACCTTC
TRBJ2-3 | once | TRBV5-1 | TRBD2 | CASSKLAGGPADTQYF | TGCGCCAGCAGCAAACTAGCGGGGGGGCCTGCAGATACGCAGTATTTT
TRBJ1-1 | - | TRBV5-1 | TRBD1 | CASSLGQGGVDTEAFF | TGCGCCAGCAGCTTGGGACAGGGTGGAGTGGACACTGAAGCTTTCTTT
TRBJ2-3 | - | TRBV11-2 | TRBD1 | CASSFEGQGPDTQYF | TGTGCCAGCAGTTTTGAGGGACAGGGGCCAGATACGCAGTATTTT
TRBJ1-2 | - | TRBV10-3 | TRBD1 | CAISDSTAGGAGAGYTF | TGTGCCATCAGTGATTCAACTGCAGGGGGCGCAGGGGCTGGCTACACCTTC
TRBJ2-3 | once | TRBV7-7 | - | CASSLGHSTDTQYF | TGTGCTAGCAGCTTAGGACACAGCACAGATACGCAGTATTTT
TRBJ2-3 | - | TRBV7-2 | - | CASSSGLRGYTDTQYF | TGTGCCAGCAGCTCCGGCCTTAGAGGCTACACAGATACGCAGTATTTT
TRBJ1-4 | - | TRBV4-2 | - | CASSQEEGGSNEKLFF | TGTGCCAGCAGCCAAGAAGAGGGAGGGTCTAATGAAAAACTGTTTTTT
TRBJ1-6 | - | TRBV4-2 | - | CASSQGQGINSPLHF | TGTGCCAGCAGCCAAGGTCAGGGAATTAATTCACCCCTCCACTTT
TRBJ1-6 | few | TRBV7-9 | - | CASSFRDPSNSPLHF | TGTGCCAGCAGCTTTAGAGATCCGTCTAATTCACCCCTCCACTTT